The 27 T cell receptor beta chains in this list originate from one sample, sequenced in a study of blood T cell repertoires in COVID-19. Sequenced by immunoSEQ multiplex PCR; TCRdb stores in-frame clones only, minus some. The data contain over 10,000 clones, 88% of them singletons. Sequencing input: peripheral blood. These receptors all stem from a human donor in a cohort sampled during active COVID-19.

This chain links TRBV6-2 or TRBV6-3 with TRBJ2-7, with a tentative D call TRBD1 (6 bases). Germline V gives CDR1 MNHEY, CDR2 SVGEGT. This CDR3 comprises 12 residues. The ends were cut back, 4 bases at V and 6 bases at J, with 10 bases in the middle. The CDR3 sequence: CASSFGTFEQYF. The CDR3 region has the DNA TGTGCCAGCAGTTTCGGGACATTCGAGCAGTACTTC.

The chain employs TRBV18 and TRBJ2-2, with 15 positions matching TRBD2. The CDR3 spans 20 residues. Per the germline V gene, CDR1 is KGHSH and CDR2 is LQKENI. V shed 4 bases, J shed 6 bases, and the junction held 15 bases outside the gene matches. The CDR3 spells CASSLPLGLAGGPLAGELFF. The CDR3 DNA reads TGTGCCAGCTCACTTCCTCTCGGACTAGCGGGAGGGCCGTTGGCCGGGGAGCTGTTTTTT.

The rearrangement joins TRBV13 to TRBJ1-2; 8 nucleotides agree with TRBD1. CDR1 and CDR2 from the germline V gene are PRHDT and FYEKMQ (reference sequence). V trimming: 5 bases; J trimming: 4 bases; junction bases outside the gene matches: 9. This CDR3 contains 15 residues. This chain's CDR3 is CASSLGQGLAYGYTF. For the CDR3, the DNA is TGTGCCAGCAGCCTTGGACAGGGTTTGGCCTATGGCTACACCTTC.

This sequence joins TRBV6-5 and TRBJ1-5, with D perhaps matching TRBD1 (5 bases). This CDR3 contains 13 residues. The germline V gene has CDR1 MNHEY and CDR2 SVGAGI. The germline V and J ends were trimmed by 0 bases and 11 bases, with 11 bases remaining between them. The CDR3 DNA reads TGTGCCAGCAGTTACTCCGGGGGAGGGGCCCAGCATTTT. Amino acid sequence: CASSYSGGGAQHF.

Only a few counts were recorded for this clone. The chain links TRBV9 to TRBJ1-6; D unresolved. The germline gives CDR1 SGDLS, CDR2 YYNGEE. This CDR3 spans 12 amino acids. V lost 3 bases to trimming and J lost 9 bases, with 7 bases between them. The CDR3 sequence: CASSGPGSPLHF. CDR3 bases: TGTGCCAGCAGCGGACCGGGTTCACCCCTCCACTTT.

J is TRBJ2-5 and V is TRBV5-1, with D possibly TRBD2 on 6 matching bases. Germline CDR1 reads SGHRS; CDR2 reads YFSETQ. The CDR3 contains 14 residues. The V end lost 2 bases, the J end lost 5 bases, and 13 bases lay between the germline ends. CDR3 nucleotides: TGCGCCAGCAGCTTAACTACCGCGGGGGAGACCCAGTACTTC. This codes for CASSLTTAGETQYF.

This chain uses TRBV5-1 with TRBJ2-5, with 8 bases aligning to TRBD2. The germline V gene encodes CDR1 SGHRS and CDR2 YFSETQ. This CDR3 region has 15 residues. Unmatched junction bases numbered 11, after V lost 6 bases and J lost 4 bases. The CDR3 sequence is CASTLGLALGETQYF. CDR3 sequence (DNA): TGCGCCAGCACCCTCGGACTAGCCCTCGGAGAGACCCAGTACTTC.

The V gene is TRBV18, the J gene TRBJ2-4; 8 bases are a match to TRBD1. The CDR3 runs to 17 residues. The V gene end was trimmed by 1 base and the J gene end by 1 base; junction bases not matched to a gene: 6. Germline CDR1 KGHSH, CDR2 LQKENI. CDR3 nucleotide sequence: TGTGCCAGCTCACCACTTCGGCAGGGGGCTGCCAAAAACATTCAGTACTTC. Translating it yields CASSPLRQGAAKNIQYF.

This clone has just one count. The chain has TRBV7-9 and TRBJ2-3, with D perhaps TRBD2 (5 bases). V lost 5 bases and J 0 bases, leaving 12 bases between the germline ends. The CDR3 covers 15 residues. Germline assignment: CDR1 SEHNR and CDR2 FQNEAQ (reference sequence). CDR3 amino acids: CASSPGLISTDTQYF. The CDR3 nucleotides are TGTGCCAGCAGCCCCGGACTGATTAGCACAGATACGCAGTATTTT. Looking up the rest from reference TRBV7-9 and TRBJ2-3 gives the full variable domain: DTGVSQNPRHKITKRGQNVTFRCDPISEHNRLYWYRQTLGQGPEFLTYFQNEAQLEKSRLLSDRFSAERPKGSFSTLEIQRTEQGDSAMYLCASSPGLISTDTQYFGPGTRLTVL.

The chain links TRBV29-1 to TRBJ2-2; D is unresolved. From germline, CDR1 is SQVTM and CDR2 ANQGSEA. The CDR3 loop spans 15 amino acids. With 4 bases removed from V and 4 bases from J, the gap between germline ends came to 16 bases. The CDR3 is CSVVSAPEVTGELFF. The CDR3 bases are TGCAGCGTTGTCTCCGCACCCGAGGTCACCGGGGAGCTGTTTTTT.

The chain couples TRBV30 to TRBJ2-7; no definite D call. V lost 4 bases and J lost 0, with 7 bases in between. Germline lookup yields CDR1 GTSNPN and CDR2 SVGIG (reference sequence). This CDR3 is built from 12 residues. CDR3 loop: CAWTPSSYEQYF. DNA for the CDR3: TGTGCCTGGACCCCCTCCTCCTACGAGCAGTACTTC.

The CDR3 protein is CASASSGEQETQYF. The CDR3 DNA sequence: TGCGCCAGCGCGTCCAGCGGGGAACAAGAGACCCAGTACTTC. The V gene is TRBV5-1, the J gene TRBJ2-5; TRBD2 agrees at 7 bases. Germline assignment: CDR1 SGHRS and CDR2 YFSETQ. J was trimmed by 2 bases and V by 7 bases; bases with no gene match: 8. CDR3 size: 14 residues.

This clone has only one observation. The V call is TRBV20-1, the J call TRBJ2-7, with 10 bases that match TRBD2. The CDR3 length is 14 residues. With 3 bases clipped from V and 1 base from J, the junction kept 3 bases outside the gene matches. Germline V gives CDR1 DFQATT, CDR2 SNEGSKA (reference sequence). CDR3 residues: CSASASGRSYEQYF. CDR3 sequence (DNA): TGCAGTGCTAGTGCTAGCGGGAGATCCTACGAGCAGTACTTC.

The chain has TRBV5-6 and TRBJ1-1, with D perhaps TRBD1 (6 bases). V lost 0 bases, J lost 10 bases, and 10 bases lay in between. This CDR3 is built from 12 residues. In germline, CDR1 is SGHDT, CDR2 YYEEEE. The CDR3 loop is CASSLARGGAFF. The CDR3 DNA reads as TGTGCCAGCAGCTTGGCCCGAGGGGGAGCTTTCTTT.

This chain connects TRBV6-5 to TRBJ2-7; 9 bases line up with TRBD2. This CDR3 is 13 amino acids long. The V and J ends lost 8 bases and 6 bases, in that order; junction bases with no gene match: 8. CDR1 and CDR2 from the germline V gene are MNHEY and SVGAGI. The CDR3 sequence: CASASSGIPEQYF. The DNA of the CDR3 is TGTGCCAGCGCATCTAGCGGGATTCCCGAGCAGTACTTC.

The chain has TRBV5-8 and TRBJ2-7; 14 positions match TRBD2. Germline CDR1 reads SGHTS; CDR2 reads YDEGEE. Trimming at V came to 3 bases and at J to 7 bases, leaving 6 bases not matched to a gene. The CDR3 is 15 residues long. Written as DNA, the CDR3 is TGTGCCAGCAGCTCCCCGGGACTAGCGGGGGAGGAGCAGTACTTC. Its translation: CASSSPGLAGEEQYF.

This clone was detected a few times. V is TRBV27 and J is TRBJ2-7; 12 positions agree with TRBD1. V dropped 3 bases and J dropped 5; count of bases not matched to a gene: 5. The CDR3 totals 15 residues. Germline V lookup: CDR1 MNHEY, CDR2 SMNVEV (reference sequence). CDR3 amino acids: CASSFVGTGGNEQYF. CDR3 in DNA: TGTGCCAGCAGTTTCGTTGGGACAGGGGGCAACGAGCAGTACTTC.

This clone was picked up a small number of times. The DNA for the CDR3 is TGTGCCAGCAGCAGGACAGGGGAGGCGAACACCATATATTTT. Translation: CASSRTGEANTIYF. The J gene is TRBJ1-3, the V gene TRBV5-4, with 9 bases matching TRBD1. Germline CDR1 is SGHNT and CDR2 is YYREEE (reference sequence). The CDR3 is 14 amino acids. Losses at the gene ends were 4 bases for V and 7 bases for J; bases not matched to a gene: 6.

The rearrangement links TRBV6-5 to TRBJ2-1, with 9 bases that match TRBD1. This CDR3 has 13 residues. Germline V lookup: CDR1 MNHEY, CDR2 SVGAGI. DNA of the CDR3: TGTGCGGCTCAGGGGACAGGGAGAGATGAGCAGTTCTTC. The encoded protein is CAAQGTGRDEQFF.

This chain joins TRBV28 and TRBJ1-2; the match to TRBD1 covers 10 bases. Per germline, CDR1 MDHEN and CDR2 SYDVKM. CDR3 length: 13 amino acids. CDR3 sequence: CATPRDRGRGYTF. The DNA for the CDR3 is TGTGCTACTCCTAGGGACAGGGGTCGTGGCTACACCTTC.

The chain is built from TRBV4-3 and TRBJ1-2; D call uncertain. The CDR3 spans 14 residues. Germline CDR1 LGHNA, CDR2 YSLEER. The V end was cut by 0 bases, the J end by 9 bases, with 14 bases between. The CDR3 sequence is CASSQDRRVTSYTF. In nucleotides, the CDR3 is TGCGCCAGCAGCCAAGATAGGAGGGTGACTAGCTACACCTTC.

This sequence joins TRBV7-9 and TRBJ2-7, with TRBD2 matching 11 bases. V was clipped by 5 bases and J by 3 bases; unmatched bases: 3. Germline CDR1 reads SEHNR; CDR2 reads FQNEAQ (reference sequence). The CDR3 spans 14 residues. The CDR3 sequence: CASSPGTSGYEQYF. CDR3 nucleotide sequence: TGTGCCAGCAGCCCAGGGACTAGCGGCTACGAGCAGTACTTC.

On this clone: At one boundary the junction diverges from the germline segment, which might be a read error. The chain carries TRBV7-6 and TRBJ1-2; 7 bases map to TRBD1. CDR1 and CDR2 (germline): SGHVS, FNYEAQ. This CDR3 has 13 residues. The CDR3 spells CASSLASDREVWF. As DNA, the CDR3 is TGTGCCAGCAGCTTAGCCTCCGACAGGGAGGTTTGGTTC. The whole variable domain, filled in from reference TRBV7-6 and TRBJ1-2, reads GAGVSQSPRYKVTKRGQDVALRCDPISGHVSLYWYRQALGQGPEFLTYFNYEAQQDKSGLPNDRFSAERPEGSISTLTIQRTEQRDSAMYRCASSLASDREVWFGSGTRLTVV.

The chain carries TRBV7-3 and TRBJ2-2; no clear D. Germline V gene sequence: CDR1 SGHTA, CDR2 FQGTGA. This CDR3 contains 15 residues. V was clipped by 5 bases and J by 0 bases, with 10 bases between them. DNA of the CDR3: TGTGCCAGCAGCAAGAGAGTATCGAACACCGGGGAGCTGTTTTTT. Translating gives CASSKRVSNTGELFF.

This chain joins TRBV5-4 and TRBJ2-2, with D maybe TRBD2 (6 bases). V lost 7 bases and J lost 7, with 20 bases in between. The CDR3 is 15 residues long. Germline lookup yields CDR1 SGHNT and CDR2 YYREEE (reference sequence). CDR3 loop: CASRKGTSRNGELFF. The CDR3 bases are TGTGCCAGCCGGAAGGGGACTTCCCGGAACGGGGAGCTGTTTTTT.

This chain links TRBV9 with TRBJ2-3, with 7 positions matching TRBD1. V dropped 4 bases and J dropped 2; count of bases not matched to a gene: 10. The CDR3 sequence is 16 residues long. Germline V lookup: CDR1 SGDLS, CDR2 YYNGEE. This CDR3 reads CASSRTGLDATDTQYF. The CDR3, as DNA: TGTGCCAGCAGCCGGACAGGATTAGACGCCACAGATACGCAGTATTTT.

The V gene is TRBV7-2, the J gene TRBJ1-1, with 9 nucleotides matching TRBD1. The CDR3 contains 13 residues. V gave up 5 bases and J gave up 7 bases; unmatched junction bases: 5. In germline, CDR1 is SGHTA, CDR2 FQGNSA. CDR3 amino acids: CASSETGGIEAFF. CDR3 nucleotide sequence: TGTGCCAGCAGCGAAACAGGGGGCATTGAAGCTTTCTTT.